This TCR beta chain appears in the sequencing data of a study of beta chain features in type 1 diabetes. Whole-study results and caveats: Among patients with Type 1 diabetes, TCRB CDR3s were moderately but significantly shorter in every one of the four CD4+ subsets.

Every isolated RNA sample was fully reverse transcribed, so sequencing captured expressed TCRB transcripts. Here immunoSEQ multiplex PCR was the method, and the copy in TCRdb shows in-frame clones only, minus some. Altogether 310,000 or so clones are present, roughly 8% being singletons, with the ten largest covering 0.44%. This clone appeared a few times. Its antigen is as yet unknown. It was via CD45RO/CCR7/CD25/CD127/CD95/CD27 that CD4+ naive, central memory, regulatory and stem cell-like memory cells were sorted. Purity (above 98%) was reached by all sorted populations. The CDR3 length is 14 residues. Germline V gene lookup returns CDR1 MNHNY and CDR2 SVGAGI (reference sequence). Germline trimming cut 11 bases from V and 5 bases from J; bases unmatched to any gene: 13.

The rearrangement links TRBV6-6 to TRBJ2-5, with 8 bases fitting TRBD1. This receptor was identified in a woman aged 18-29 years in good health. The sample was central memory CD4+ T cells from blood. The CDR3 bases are TGTGCCTCGAGGCCAGGGGGCCACCGGGAGACCCAGTACTTC. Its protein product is CASRPGGHRETQYF.